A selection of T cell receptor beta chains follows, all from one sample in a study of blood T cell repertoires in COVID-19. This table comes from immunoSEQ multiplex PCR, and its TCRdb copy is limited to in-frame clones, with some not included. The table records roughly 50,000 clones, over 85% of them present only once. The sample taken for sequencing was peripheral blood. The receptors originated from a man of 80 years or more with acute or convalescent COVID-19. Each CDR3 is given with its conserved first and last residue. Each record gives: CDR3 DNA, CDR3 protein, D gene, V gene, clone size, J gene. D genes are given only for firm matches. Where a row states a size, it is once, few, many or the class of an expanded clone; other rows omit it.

DNA: TGTGCCAGCAGTCGATGGGCAGGGGACACCGGGGAGCTGTTTTTT
CDR3: CASSRWAGDTGELFF
D: .
V: TRBV2
size: .
J: TRBJ2-2

DNA: TGTGCCAGCAGCTTTGGGGATGACAGGGCTTTGGAGCAGTACTTC
CDR3: CASSFGDDRALEQYF
D: TRBD1
V: TRBV7-9
size: .
J: TRBJ2-7

DNA: TGTGCCAGCAGCTTGGGGGGGCGCGAGGTTAAGCCCCAGCATTTT
CDR3: CASSLGGREVKPQHF
D: .
V: TRBV5-4
size: once
J: TRBJ1-5

DNA: TGTGCCAGCAGCTTAGTGATGCAGGGACTAGCGGCAGATACGCAGTATTTT
CDR3: CASSLVMQGLAADTQYF
D: TRBD2
V: TRBV11-3
size: .
J: TRBJ2-3

DNA: TGTGCCAGCAGCTTGGCCAGGCGGGACAGGGACGAGCAGTACTTC
CDR3: CASSLARRDRDEQYF
D: TRBD1
V: TRBV5-6
size: .
J: TRBJ2-7

DNA: TGCGCCAGCAGCTTCGCGAGATCCGGGACAGGAGCACAAAAACTGTTTTTT
CDR3: CASSFARSGTGAQKLFF
D: TRBD1
V: TRBV5-1
size: .
J: TRBJ1-4

DNA: TGTGCCAGCAGCTTGGTCGAAGGGAGTCCTGGGGGCTACACCTTC
CDR3: CASSLVEGSPGGYTF
D: .
V: TRBV5-5
size: .
J: TRBJ1-2

DNA: TGTGCCAGTAGCGTCAGGGGATTGGGCAATCAGCCCCAGCATTTT
CDR3: CASSVRGLGNQPQHF
D: .
V: TRBV19
size: once
J: TRBJ1-5

DNA: TGTGCCAGTAGTATCACAGGGAGCTCCTACGAGCAGTACTTC
CDR3: CASSITGSSYEQYF
D: .
V: TRBV19
size: .
J: TRBJ2-7

DNA: TGTGCCAGCAGCTTGAGGGGGTCACAGGTATACTATGGCTACACCTTC
CDR3: CASSLRGSQVYYGYTF
D: .
V: TRBV11-2
size: .
J: TRBJ1-2

DNA: TGTGCCAGCAGCTTCACCGACAGGACCTCCTACGAGCAGTACTTC
CDR3: CASSFTDRTSYEQYF
D: .
V: TRBV9
size: once
J: TRBJ2-7

DNA: TGTGCCAGTAGCTCAACACAGGGTGGGGATACGCAGTATTTT
CDR3: CASSSTQGGDTQYF
D: .
V: TRBV19
size: .
J: TRBJ2-3

DNA: TGTGCCAGCAGTGAATGGGGCGGAAATGAAGCTTTCTTT
CDR3: CASSEWGGNEAFF
D: .
V: TRBV6-1
size: once
J: TRBJ1-1

DNA: TGTGCCAGCAGCTTCCGACAGGGCTGGGAGACCCAGTACTTC
CDR3: CASSFRQGWETQYF
D: TRBD1
V: TRBV5-8
size: .
J: TRBJ2-5

DNA: TGTGCCAGCTCACCACCGGCAGGCTTAAGGGAGACCCAGTACTTC
CDR3: CASSPPAGLRETQYF
D: .
V: TRBV18
size: .
J: TRBJ2-5

DNA: TGTGCCAGCAGGGTGGGACAGGGGACCTACGAGCAGTACTTC
CDR3: CASRVGQGTYEQYF
D: TRBD1
V: TRBV6-5
size: .
J: TRBJ2-7

DNA: TGTGCCAGCAGCTTAGATCGTGGGGCGGCGGCTTTCTTT
CDR3: CASSLDRGAAAFF
D: .
V: TRBV11-2
size: once
J: TRBJ1-1

DNA: TGTGCCACCAGTGATAGCGGAGGGCCCCAGCATTTT
CDR3: CATSDSGGPQHF
D: .
V: TRBV24-1
size: few
J: TRBJ1-5

DNA: TGTGCCAGCAGCGCGGGACTGAACACCGGGGAGCTGTTTTTT
CDR3: CASSAGLNTGELFF
D: .
V: TRBV5-6
size: .
J: TRBJ2-2

DNA: TGTGCCAGCAGCCCCAGACAGCATTATACTAACTATGGCTACACCTTC
CDR3: CASSPRQHYTNYGYTF
D: .
V: TRBV5-8
size: .
J: TRBJ1-2

DNA: TGTGCCAGTAGTCGGCAGGGCCCCGGGGAGCTGTTTTTT
CDR3: CASSRQGPGELFF
D: .
V: TRBV19
size: .
J: TRBJ2-2

DNA: TGTGCCAGCAGTGAAGCGCGAGGGGACAGGGGGTCTCAGCCCCAGCATTTT
CDR3: CASSEARGDRGSQPQHF
D: TRBD1
V: TRBV2
size: .
J: TRBJ1-5